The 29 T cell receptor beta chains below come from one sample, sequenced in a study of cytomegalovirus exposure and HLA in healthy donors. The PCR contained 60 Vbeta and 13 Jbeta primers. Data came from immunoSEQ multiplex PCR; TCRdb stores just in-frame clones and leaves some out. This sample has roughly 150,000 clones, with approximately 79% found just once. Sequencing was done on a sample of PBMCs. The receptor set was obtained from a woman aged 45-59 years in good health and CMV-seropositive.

The CDR3, as DNA: TGTGCCAGCAGCGTGACTAGCGGGGGAAAATACGAGCAGTACTTC. It encodes CASSVTSGGKYEQYF. This chain connects TRBV5-6 to TRBJ2-7, with 12 bases aligning to TRBD2. This CDR3 contains 15 residues. Per the germline V gene, CDR1 is SGHDT and CDR2 is YYEEEE. J lost 4 bases, V lost 4 bases, and 6 bases had no gene match.

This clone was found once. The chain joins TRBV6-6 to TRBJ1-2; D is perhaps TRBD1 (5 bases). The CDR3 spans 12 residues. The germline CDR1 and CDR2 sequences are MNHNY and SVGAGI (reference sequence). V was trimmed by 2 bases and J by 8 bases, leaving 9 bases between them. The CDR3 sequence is CASSYAGKGYTF. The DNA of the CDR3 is TGTGCCAGCAGTTACGCAGGGAAGGGCTACACCTTC.

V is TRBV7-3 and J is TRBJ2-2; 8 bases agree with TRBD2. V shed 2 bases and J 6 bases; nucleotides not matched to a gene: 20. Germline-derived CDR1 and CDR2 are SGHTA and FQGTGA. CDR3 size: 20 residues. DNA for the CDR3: TGTGCCAGCAGCTTACGAGGGGGGGGCGCCCGCCGACTAGCGCCCGGGGAGCTGTTTTTT. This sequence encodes CASSLRGGGARRLAPGELFF.

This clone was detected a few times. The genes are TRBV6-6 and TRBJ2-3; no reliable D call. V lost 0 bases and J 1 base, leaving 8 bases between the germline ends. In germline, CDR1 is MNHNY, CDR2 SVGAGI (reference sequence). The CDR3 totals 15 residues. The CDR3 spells CASSYSNGRTDTQYF. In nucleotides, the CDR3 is TGTGCCAGCAGTTACTCGAATGGGCGCACAGATACGCAGTATTTT.

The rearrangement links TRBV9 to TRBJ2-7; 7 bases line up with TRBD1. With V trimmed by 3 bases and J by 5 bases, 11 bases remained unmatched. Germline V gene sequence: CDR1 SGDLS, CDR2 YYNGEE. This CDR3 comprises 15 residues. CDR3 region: CASSARQGTVDEQYF. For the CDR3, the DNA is TGTGCCAGCAGCGCTAGACAGGGAACTGTCGACGAGCAGTACTTC.

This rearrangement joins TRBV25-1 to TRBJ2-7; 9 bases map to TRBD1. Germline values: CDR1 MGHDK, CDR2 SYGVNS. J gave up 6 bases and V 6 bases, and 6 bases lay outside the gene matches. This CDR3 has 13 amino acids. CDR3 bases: TGTGCCAGCAGGGGACAGGGCGAGGGCGAGCAGTACTTC. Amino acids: CASRGQGEGEQYF.

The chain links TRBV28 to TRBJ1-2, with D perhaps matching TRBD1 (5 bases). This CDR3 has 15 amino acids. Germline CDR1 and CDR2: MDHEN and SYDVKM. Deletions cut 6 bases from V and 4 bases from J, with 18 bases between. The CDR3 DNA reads TGTGCCAGCAGCCTTAACCCCGTCAGGGCCTATGGCTACACCTTC. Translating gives CASSLNPVRAYGYTF.

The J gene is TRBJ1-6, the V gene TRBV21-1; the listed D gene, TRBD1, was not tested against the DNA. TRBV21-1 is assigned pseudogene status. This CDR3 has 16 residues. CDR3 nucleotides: TGTGCCAGCACTCTATTACCGGGGACAGGGCCTTCACCCCTCCACTTT. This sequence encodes CASTLLPGTGPSPLHF.

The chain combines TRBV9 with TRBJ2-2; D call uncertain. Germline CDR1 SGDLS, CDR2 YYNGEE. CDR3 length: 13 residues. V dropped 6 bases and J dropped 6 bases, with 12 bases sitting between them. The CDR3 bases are TGTGCCAGCACCGCTACTCCGGCCGGGGAGCTGTTTTTT. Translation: CASTATPAGELFF.

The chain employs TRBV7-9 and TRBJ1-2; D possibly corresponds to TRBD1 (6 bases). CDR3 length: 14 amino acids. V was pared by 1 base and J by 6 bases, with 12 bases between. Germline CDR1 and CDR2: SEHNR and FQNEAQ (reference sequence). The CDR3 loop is CASSLGQDLDGYTF. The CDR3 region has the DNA TGTGCCAGCAGCTTAGGACAGGACCTTGATGGCTACACCTTC.

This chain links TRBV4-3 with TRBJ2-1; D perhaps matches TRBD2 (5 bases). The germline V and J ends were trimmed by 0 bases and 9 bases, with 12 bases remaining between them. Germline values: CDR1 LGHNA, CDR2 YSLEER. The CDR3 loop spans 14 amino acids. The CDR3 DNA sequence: TGCGCCAGCAGCCAAGAGACTAATTTTGGTGAGCAGTTCTTC. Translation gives CASSQETNFGEQFF.

The CDR3 sequence is CASSFEGSYNSPLHF. The DNA for the CDR3 is TGCGCCAGCAGCTTCGAGGGCTCCTATAATTCACCCCTCCACTTT. This sequence joins TRBV5-1 and TRBJ1-6; D ambiguous. V was clipped by 2 bases and J by 0 bases, with 6 bases between them. Germline V gene data show CDR1 as SGHRS and CDR2 as YFSETQ. The CDR3 has 15 amino acids.

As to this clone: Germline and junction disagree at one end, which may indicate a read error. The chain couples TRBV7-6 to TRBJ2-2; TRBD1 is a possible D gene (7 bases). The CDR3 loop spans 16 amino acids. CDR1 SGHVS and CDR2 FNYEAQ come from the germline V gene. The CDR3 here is CASSLGGTANTGELFF. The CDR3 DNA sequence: TGTGCCAGCAGTTTAGGAGGGACAGCCAACACCGGGGAGCTGTTTTTT.

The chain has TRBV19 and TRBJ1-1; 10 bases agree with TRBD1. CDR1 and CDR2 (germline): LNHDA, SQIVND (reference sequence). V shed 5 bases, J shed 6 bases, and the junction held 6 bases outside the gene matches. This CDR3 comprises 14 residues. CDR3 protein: CASSVTGGKAEAFF. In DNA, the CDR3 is TGTGCCAGTAGTGTGACAGGGGGCAAGGCTGAAGCTTTCTTT.

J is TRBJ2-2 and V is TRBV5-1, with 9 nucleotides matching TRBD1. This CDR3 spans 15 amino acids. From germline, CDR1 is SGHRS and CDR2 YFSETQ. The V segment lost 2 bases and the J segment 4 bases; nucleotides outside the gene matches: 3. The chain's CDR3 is CASSFGQGSTGELFF. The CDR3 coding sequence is TGCGCCAGCAGCTTCGGACAGGGGAGCACCGGGGAGCTGTTTTTT.

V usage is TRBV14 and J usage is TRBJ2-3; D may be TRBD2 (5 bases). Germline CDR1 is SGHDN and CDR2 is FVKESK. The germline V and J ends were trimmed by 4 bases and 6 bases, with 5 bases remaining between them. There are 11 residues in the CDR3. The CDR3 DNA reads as TGTGCCAGCAGCCCGGGGGATACGCAGTATTTT. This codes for CASSPGDTQYF.

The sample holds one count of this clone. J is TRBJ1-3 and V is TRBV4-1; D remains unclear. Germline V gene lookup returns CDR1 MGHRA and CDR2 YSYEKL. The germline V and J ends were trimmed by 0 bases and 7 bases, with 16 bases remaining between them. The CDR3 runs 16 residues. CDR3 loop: CASSQEFGSSDNTIYF. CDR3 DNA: TGCGCCAGCAGCCAAGAGTTCGGTTCTAGTGATAACACCATATATTTT.

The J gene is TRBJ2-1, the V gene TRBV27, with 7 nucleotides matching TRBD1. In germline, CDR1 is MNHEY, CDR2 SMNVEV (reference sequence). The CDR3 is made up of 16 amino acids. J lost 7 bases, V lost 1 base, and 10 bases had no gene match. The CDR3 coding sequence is TGTGCCAGCAGTTTATTGGGCAGGGGGTTGGCGAATGAGCAGTTCTTC. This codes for CASSLLGRGLANEQFF.

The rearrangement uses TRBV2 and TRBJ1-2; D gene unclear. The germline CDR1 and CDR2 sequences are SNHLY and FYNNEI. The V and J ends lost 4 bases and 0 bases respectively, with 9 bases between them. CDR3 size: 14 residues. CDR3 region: CASSGARPNYGYTF. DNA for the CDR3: TGTGCCAGCAGTGGGGCCCGACCTAACTATGGCTACACCTTC.

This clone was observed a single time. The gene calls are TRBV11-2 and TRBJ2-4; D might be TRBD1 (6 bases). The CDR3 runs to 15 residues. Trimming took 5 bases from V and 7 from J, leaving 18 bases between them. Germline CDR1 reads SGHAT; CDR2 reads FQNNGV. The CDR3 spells CASSVLSGDGNIQYF. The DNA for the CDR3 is TGTGCCAGCAGCGTCCTCTCAGGGGACGGGAACATTCAGTACTTC.

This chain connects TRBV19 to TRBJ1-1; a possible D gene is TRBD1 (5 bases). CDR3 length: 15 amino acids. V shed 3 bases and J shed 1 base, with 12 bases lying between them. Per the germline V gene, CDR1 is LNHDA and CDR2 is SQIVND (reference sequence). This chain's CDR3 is CASSMGQVGNTEAFF. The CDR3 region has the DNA TGTGCCAGTAGTATGGGGCAGGTAGGGAACACTGAAGCTTTCTTT. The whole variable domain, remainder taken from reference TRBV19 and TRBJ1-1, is DGGITQSPKYLFRKEGQNVTLSCEQNLNHDAMYWYRQDPGQGLRLIYYSQIVNDFQKGDIAEGYSVSREKKESFPLTVTSAQKNPTAFYLCASSMGQVGNTEAFFGQGTRLTVV.

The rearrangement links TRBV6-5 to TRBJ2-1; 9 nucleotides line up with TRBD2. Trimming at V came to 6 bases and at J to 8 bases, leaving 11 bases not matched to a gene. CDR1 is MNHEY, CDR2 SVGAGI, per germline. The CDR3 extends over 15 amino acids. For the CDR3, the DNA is TGTGCCAGCAGGGGGGCGGGGGGGCCGTTGGATGAGCAGTTCTTC. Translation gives CASRGAGGPLDEQFF.

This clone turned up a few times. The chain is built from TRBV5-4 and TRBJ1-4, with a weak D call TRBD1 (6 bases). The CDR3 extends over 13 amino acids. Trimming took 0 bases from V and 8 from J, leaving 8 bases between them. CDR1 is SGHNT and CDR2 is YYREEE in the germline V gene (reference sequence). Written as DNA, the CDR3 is TGTGCCAGCAGCTTGGACACAGGGGAAAAACTGTTTTTT. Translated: CASSLDTGEKLFF.

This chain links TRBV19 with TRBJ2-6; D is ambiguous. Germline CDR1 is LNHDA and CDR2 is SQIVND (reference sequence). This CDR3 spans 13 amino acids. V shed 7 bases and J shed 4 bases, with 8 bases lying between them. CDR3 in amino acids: CASNILGANVLTF. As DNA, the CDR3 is TGTGCCAGTAACATCTTGGGGGCCAACGTCCTGACTTTC.

In DNA form, the CDR3 reads TGTGCCAGCAGCCCGGGACTAGCGGGGACTTCCTACGAGCAGTACTTC. Its translation: CASSPGLAGTSYEQYF. The chain couples TRBV13 to TRBJ2-5, with 13 bases identical to TRBD2. The DNA end favors TRBJ2-7, so the J call may be wrong. The CDR3 extends over 16 amino acids. Germline values: CDR1 PRHDT, CDR2 FYEKMQ (reference sequence).

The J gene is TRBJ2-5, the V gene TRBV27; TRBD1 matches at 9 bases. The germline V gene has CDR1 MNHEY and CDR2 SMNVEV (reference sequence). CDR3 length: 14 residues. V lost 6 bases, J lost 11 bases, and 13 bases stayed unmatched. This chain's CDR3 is CASRGQGRTWEQYF. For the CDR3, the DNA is TGTGCCAGCAGGGGACAGGGTAGAACGTGGGAGCAGTACTTC.

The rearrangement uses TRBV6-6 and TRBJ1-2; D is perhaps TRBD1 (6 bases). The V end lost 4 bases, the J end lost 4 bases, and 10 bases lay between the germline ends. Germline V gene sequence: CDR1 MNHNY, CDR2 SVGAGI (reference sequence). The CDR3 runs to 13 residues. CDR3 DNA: TGTGCCAGCAGTTTCGACAGGAGCTATGGCTACACCTTC. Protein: CASSFDRSYGYTF.

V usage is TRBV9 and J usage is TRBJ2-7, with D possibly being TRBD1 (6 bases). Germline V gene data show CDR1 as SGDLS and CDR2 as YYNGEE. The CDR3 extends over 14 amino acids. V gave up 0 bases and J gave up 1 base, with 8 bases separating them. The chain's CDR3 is CASSVAGTSYEQYF. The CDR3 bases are TGTGCCAGCAGCGTAGCGGGGACATCCTACGAGCAGTACTTC.

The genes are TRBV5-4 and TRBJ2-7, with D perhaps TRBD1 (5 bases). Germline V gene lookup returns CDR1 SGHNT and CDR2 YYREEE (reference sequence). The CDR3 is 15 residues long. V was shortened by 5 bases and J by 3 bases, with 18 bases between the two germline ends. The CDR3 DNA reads TGTGCCAGCAGTAAACGGTCGGGCAGGGTCTACGAGCAGTACTTC. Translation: CASSKRSGRVYEQYF.